The T cell receptor beta chain described here comes from a study of human T cells and chemical hapten exposure. Points from the study as a whole: The study found that PT1 expanded TCR counts correlated positively with patch test score. Healthy individuals' immune responses may differ from those of donors, who had alopecia.

This clonotype showed up just a few times. The target antigen is unknown. The germline CDR1 and CDR2 sequences are MNHEY and SVGAGI. The V end lost 2 bases, the J end lost 3 bases, and 10 bases lay between the germline ends. The CDR3 spans 14 residues. Time point: patch test 1, 2 weeks after DPC sensitization. Treatment indicated: therapeutic diphenylcyclopropenone sensitization with weekly scalp DPC. Samples of blood were obtained prior to the application of each patch test. TCRdb ran MiXCR on the RACE reads and lists one entry per CDR3 protein. The table has approximately 110,000 distinct CDR3 sequences, approximately 9.9% seen once.

The TCR was taken from a woman between 35 and 50 years old with alopecia areata. Some clones in this sample may be carry-over from other donors' samples. The chain recombines TRBV6-5 with TRBJ1-1; tentatively, D is TRBD1 (5 bases). The sequencing used whole blood, collected in connection with sensitization to the hapten diphenylcyclopropenone (DPC). CDR3 residues: CASSYTGVDTEAFF. CDR3 nucleotide sequence: TGTGCCAGCAGTTACACGGGGGTAGACACTGAAGCTTTCTTT.